Listed below are T cell receptor beta chains from one sample, sequenced in a study of cytomegalovirus exposure and HLA in healthy donors. The table came from immunoSEQ multiplex PCR; TCRdb's copy has only in-frame clones and leaves some out. The sample consists of more than 150,000 clones, around four fifths of them appearing once. The sequenced material came from PBMCs. Receptor source: a woman aged 45 to 65 in good health and CMV-seropositive. Both conserved end residues are part of each CDR3. Fields, in order: clone size, D gene, V gene, J gene, CDR3 DNA, CDR3 protein. D genes are given only for firm matches. For some rows the clone size is stated as once, few or many, or as a class when expanded; others skip it.

few	TRBD1	TRBV6-5	TRBJ2-1	TGTGCCAGCAGGGGGGACAGTTCCTACAATGAGCAGTTCTTC	CASRGDSSYNEQFF
-	TRBD1	TRBV7-2	TRBJ2-6	TGTGCCAGCAGCTTCCCATACCGGGACAGGGCACTGGGGGCCAACGTCCTGACTTTC	CASSFPYRDRALGANVLTF
-	TRBD2	TRBV5-4	TRBJ2-5	TGTGCCAGCAGCTGGCTCGTGGGGGGGGAAGAGACCCAGTACTTC	CASSWLVGGEETQYF
-	-	TRBV28	TRBJ1-6	TGTGCCTCACGAACGGCCGGGACTTTAATGAATTCACCCCTCCACTTT	CASRTAGTLMNSPLHF
-	TRBD2	TRBV19	TRBJ2-7	TGTGCCAGTAGGGCTGCTAGCGGGACCTCCTACGAGCAGTACTTC	CASRAASGTSYEQYF
few	-	TRBV28	TRBJ1-2	TGTGCCAGCAGGTCCCGAGGGGGTTTTGATGGCTACACCTTC	CASRSRGGFDGYTF
few	-	TRBV6-5	TRBJ2-2	TGTGCCAGCAGGCAGGGTACCGGGGAGCTGTTTTTT	CASRQGTGELFF
-	TRBD2	TRBV5-1	TRBJ2-1	TGCGCCAGCAGCATAGTAGCGGGGTCGTACAATGAGCAGTTCTTC	CASSIVAGSYNEQFF
-	TRBD2	TRBV6-5	TRBJ2-5	TGTGCCAGCAGTTACTCTGGACTAGCGGGAGGCTTGACCCAGTACTTC	CASSYSGLAGGLTQYF
few	-	TRBV18	TRBJ2-5	TGTGCCAGCTCACCTGGATTGAGGGAGACCCAGTACTTC	CASSPGLRETQYF
-	TRBD1	TRBV2	TRBJ1-1	TGTGCCAGCAGTGAGAGGGGGACAGGGTTTGAACGCGGTGAAGCTTTCTTT	CASSERGTGFERGEAFF
-	-	TRBV14	TRBJ2-7	TGTGCCAGCAGCCAAGTGTGGAAGACAGGGCAGTACTTC	CASSQVWKTGQYF
-	TRBD1	TRBV6-1	TRBJ1-2	TGTGCCAGCAGTCGGACAGGGGACAACTATGGCTACACCTTC	CASSRTGDNYGYTF
-	-	TRBV28	TRBJ2-7	TGTGCCAGCAGCCCCCCGGGTGGCGGGGCCTCCTACGAGCAGTACTTC	CASSPPGGGASYEQYF
-	-	TRBV9	TRBJ1-3	TGTGCCAGCAGCGTAAACCCCGACAGCAGAAACACCATATATTTT	CASSVNPDSRNTIYF
-	-	TRBV7-9	TRBJ1-2	TGTGCCAGCAGCTTGGGACTTTATGGCTACACCTTC	CASSLGLYGYTF
-	-	TRBV28	TRBJ1-5	TGTGCCATTAACTCACAGTATAGCAATCAGCCCCAGCATTTT	CAINSQYSNQPQHF
once	TRBD2	TRBV7-9	TRBJ2-7	TGTGCCAGCAGCTTACGGGAGGCAGGCCGCTCCTACGAGCAGTACTTC	CASSLREAGRSYEQYF
-	-	TRBV7-2	TRBJ1-2	TGTGCCAGCAGTTATACACATGGCTACACCTTC	CASSYTHGYTF
-	TRBD1	TRBV28	TRBJ1-2	TGTGCCAGCAGTAAAGACGGGACAGGGAGCGGCGGCTACACCTTC	CASSKDGTGSGGYTF
-	-	TRBV28	TRBJ2-5	TGTGCCAGCAGTTTATTTGGAGTAGGGGAAGAGACCCAGTACTTC	CASSLFGVGEETQYF
-	-	TRBV9	TRBJ2-7	TGTGCCAGCAGCGACCGACCAGGGCACTACGAGCAGTACTTC	CASSDRPGHYEQYF
-	-	TRBV28	TRBJ1-1	TGTGCCAGCAGTAGGGGGGGGATGAACACTGAAGCTTTCTTT	CASSRGGMNTEAFF
-	-	TRBV5-4	TRBJ2-3	TGTGCCAGCAGCTCCCCACAAGCGGCAGATACGCAGTATTTT	CASSSPQAADTQYF
-	TRBD1	TRBV2	TRBJ2-7	TGTGCCAGCAGAGGACAGGGTGAGGTCAACGAGCAGTACTTC	CASRGQGEVNEQYF
-	-	TRBV7-2	TRBJ2-1	TGTGCCAGCAGTCACAACCGGGACACTAGAGGAAGTGAGCAGTTCTTC	CASSHNRDTRGSEQFF
few	-	TRBV28	TRBJ1-1	TGTGCCAGCAGTTTATGGCAGACAGAAGCTTTCTTT	CASSLWQTEAFF
once	-	TRBV9	TRBJ2-7	TGTGCCAGCAGCGTAGGCCCAGGGAGGGGGAACGAGCAGTACTTC	CASSVGPGRGNEQYF
-	-	TRBV28	TRBJ1-2	TGTGCCAGCAGTTTCCCCCCAGGGAGGTATGGCTACACCTTC	CASSFPPGRYGYTF
-	TRBD1	TRBV15	TRBJ2-3	TGTGCCACCAGCAGAGCAGGACGGACAGGGGCCGGTACGCAGTATTTT	CATSRAGRTGAGTQYF
-	TRBD1	TRBV19	TRBJ1-5	TGTGCCACGACAGGGATGTTCAATCAGCCCCAGCATTTT	CATTGMFNQPQHF
-	-	TRBV10-3	TRBJ1-1	TGTGCCATCAGTGAGTTAGGGGGAACTGAAGCTTTCTTT	CAISELGGTEAFF
-	TRBD2	TRBV4-1	TRBJ2-3	TGCGCCAGCAGCCAATTGGGAAGCGGGATCGGGGCCCAAGATACGCAGTATTTT	CASSQLGSGIGAQDTQYF
-	-	TRBV7-2	TRBJ1-3	TGTGCCAGCAGCTTAGCCGCGGGCGGAAACACCATATATTTT	CASSLAAGGNTIYF
-	-	TRBV6-5	TRBJ1-2	TGTGCCAGCAGTTACTCCCGGGACTCGGGTGGCTACACCTTC	CASSYSRDSGGYTF
-	TRBD1	TRBV18	TRBJ2-7	TGTGCCAGCTCAGGCCTAACAGGGGGCACCTACGAGCAGTACTTC	CASSGLTGGTYEQYF
-	-	TRBV6-5	TRBJ1-1	TGTGCCAGCAGGACAGGGAACACTGAAGCTTTCTTT	CASRTGNTEAFF
once	TRBD2	TRBV18	TRBJ2-3	TGTGCCAGCTCAGCGGACGGAGCGTTGAGAAGCGGGAGGGTGGCGCAGTATTTT	CASSADGALRSGRVAQYF
few	TRBD1	TRBV4-2	TRBJ2-2	TGTGCCAGCAGCCCTCGGACAGGGTCCATAAAGAACACCGGGGAGCTGTTTTTT	CASSPRTGSIKNTGELFF
-	-	TRBV15	TRBJ2-1	TGTGCCACCAGCAGAGCACCCGGGAGTGGTGATGAGCAGTTCTTC	CATSRAPGSGDEQFF
-	-	TRBV7-2	TRBJ2-2	TGTGCCAGCAGAGATTCCAAGACGGGGACCGGGGAGCTGTTTTTT	CASRDSKTGTGELFF
-	-	TRBV18	TRBJ1-1	TGTGCCAGCTCACCACCGGCTAGTCGGGGAATGAACACTGAAGCTTTCTTT	CASSPPASRGMNTEAFF
-	TRBD1	TRBV15	TRBJ1-2	TGTGCCACCAGCAGGAGGGACAGTATCAACTATGGCTACACCTTC	CATSRRDSINYGYTF
few	-	TRBV4-2	TRBJ2-5	TGTGCCAGCAGCCAATTCACAGGGTTGGAGACCCAGTACTTC	CASSQFTGLETQYF
-	-	TRBV4-2	TRBJ2-7	TGTGCCAGCAGCCAAGGTGCGGGCTACGAGCAGTACTTC	CASSQGAGYEQYF
-	TRBD1	TRBV27	TRBJ2-1	TGTGCCAGCAGTCCGACCTTCGTTACAGGGGACACTTACAATGAGCAGTTCTTC	CASSPTFVTGDTYNEQFF
-	-	TRBV9	TRBJ2-1	TGTGCCAGCAGTAGATTCCAGGGCGGTGAGCAGTTCTTC	CASSRFQGGEQFF
-	-	TRBV30	TRBJ2-5	TGTGCCTGGAGTGTAAAAACTAACCAAGAGACCCAGTACTTC	CAWSVKTNQETQYF
-	-	TRBV6-1	TRBJ1-1	TGTGCCAGCAGTGAAAGAGGGCCGGGGACTGAAGCTTTCTTT	CASSERGPGTEAFF
-	-	TRBV27	TRBJ1-1	TGTGCCAGCAGTTTGGGCAGGGTCCGGGACACTGAAGCTTTCTTT	CASSLGRVRDTEAFF
-	TRBD1	TRBV9	TRBJ1-5	TGTGCCAGCAGCCGGACAGGGTCAAATCAGCCCCAGCATTTT	CASSRTGSNQPQHF
-	-	TRBV21-1	TRBJ2-5	TGTGCCGGAAAAGCGGGGTCCCGCTACACGGAGACCCAGTACTTC	CAGKAGSRYTETQYF
once	-	TRBV30	TRBJ1-2	TGTGCCTGGAGTGTACTGGGCAACTATGGCTACACCTTC	CAWSVLGNYGYTF
-	-	TRBV11-2	TRBJ1-2	TGTGCCAGCAGCTTAGACCAGGGATTCCGCTATGGCTACACCTTC	CASSLDQGFRYGYTF
few	-	TRBV28	TRBJ2-2	TGTGCCAGCATCTTGGGTACAGGGCTCACCGGGGAGCTGTTTTTT	CASILGTGLTGELFF